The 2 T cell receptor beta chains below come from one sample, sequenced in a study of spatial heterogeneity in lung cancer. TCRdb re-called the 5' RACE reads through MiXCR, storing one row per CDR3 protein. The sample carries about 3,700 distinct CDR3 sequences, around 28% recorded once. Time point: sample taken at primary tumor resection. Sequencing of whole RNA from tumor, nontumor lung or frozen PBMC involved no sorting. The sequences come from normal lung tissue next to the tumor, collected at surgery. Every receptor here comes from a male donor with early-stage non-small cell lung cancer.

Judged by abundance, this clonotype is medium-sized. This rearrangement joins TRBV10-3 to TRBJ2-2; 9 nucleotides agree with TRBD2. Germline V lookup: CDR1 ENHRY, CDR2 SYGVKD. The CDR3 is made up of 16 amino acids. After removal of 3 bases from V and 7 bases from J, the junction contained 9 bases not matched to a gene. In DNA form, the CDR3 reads TGTGCCATCAGTGATGCTGGTAGCGGGGGCGGCGGGGAGCTGTTTTTT. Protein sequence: CAISDAGSGGGGELFF.

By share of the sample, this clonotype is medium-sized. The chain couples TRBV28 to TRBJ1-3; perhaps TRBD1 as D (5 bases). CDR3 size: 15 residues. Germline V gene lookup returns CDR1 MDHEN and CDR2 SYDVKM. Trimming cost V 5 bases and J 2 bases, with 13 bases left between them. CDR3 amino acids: CASSRRGVPGNTIYF. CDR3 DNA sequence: TGTGCCAGCAGTCGTCGGGGGGTACCTGGAAACACCATATATTTT.